A selection of T cell receptor beta chains follows, all from one sample in a study of cytomegalovirus exposure and HLA in healthy donors. Data came from immunoSEQ multiplex PCR; TCRdb stores just in-frame clones and leaves some out. The data show about 120,000 clones, approximately 87% seen once. The sequenced material came from PBMCs. The receptor source for this set is a woman aged 25 to 39 in good health and CMV-seronegative. CDR3s include the opening cysteine and the closing phenylalanine or tryptophan. A D gene is named only where the DNA matches it firmly. Only part of the rows carry a size: once, few, many, or a class if the clone is expanded.

CDR3 protein: CASSDSSGGSTDTQYF
CDR3 DNA: TGTGCCAGCAGTGACTCTAGCGGGGGGTCCACAGATACGCAGTATTTT
J gene: TRBJ2-3
D gene: TRBD2
clone size: NA
V gene: TRBV6-4

CDR3 protein: CASSESTGYAGELFF
CDR3 DNA: TGCGCCAGCAGTGAGTCGACGGGGTACGCCGGGGAGCTGTTTTTT
J gene: TRBJ2-2
D gene: NA
clone size: NA
V gene: TRBV10-1

CDR3 protein: CASSRRGTEAFF
CDR3 DNA: TGTGCCAGCAGCCGAAGGGGGACAGAAGCTTTCTTT
J gene: TRBJ1-1
D gene: NA
clone size: NA
V gene: TRBV6-5

CDR3 protein: CASSLGQGHNYGYTF
CDR3 DNA: TGTGCCAGCAGCTTAGGACAGGGGCATAACTATGGCTACACCTTC
J gene: TRBJ1-2
D gene: TRBD1
clone size: NA
V gene: TRBV7-9

CDR3 protein: CASSSRGPRTDTQYF
CDR3 DNA: TGTGCCAGCAGCTCCCGCGGGCCCCGCACAGATACGCAGTATTTT
J gene: TRBJ2-3
D gene: NA
clone size: NA
V gene: TRBV7-2

CDR3 protein: CASSEVSGLPPEDTQYF
CDR3 DNA: TGTGCCAGCAGTGAAGTGTCGGGACTCCCCCCGGAAGATACGCAGTATTTT
J gene: TRBJ2-3
D gene: NA
clone size: NA
V gene: TRBV2

CDR3 protein: CASSIVQGGNQPQHF
CDR3 DNA: TGTGCCAGTAGTATAGTTCAGGGCGGCAATCAGCCCCAGCATTTT
J gene: TRBJ1-5
D gene: NA
clone size: NA
V gene: TRBV19

CDR3 protein: CASSTLGQGGSGYTF
CDR3 DNA: TGTGCCAGTAGTACCTTAGGACAGGGTGGAAGTGGCTACACCTTC
J gene: TRBJ1-2
D gene: TRBD1
clone size: NA
V gene: TRBV19

CDR3 protein: CASSFGSGEPQHF
CDR3 DNA: TGTGCCAGCAGCTTCGGCTCTGGAGAGCCCCAGCATTTT
J gene: TRBJ1-5
D gene: NA
clone size: NA
V gene: TRBV5-4

CDR3 protein: CAIRAQGAGNGYTF
CDR3 DNA: TGTGCCATCAGAGCCCAGGGGGCGGGTAATGGCTACACCTTC
J gene: TRBJ1-2
D gene: TRBD1
clone size: NA
V gene: TRBV10-3

CDR3 protein: CAWSTLGGSYEQYF
CDR3 DNA: TGTGCCTGGAGTACATTGGGGGGCTCCTACGAGCAGTACTTC
J gene: TRBJ2-7
D gene: NA
clone size: once
V gene: TRBV30

CDR3 protein: CASSDPRRRSSYEQYF
CDR3 DNA: TGTGCCAGCAGTGACCCCCGCAGGAGGAGCTCCTACGAGCAGTACTTC
J gene: TRBJ2-7
D gene: NA
clone size: once
V gene: TRBV2

CDR3 protein: CASSHEGDRDGYTF
CDR3 DNA: TGTGCCAGCAGTCACGAGGGGGACAGGGATGGCTACACCTTC
J gene: TRBJ1-2
D gene: TRBD1
clone size: NA
V gene: TRBV6-1

CDR3 protein: CASIAGTGISSGANVLTF
CDR3 DNA: TGTGCCAGCATCGCCGGGACAGGGATTAGCTCTGGGGCCAACGTCCTGACTTTC
J gene: TRBJ2-6
D gene: TRBD1
clone size: NA
V gene: TRBV2

CDR3 protein: CASSTWTGAYNEQFF
CDR3 DNA: TGTGCCAGCAGCACTTGGACGGGGGCCTACAATGAGCAGTTCTTC
J gene: TRBJ2-1
D gene: NA
clone size: NA
V gene: TRBV13

CDR3 protein: CSATGVNEQFF
CDR3 DNA: TGCAGTGCTACAGGGGTGAATGAGCAGTTCTTC
J gene: TRBJ2-1
D gene: NA
clone size: NA
V gene: TRBV20-1

CDR3 protein: CASQGAVAYEQYF
CDR3 DNA: TGTGCCAGCCAGGGGGCGGTAGCCTACGAGCAGTACTTC
J gene: TRBJ2-7
D gene: TRBD1
clone size: NA
V gene: TRBV6-1

CDR3 protein: CASSPVQGLNEAFF
CDR3 DNA: TGTGCCAGCAGCCCAGTACAGGGTTTAAATGAAGCTTTCTTT
J gene: TRBJ1-1
D gene: NA
clone size: NA
V gene: TRBV5-6

CDR3 protein: CASSQLPDTQYF
CDR3 DNA: TGTGCCAGCTCACAACTACCAGATACGCAGTATTTT
J gene: TRBJ2-3
D gene: NA
clone size: NA
V gene: TRBV18

CDR3 protein: CASQDRTTTNEKLFF
CDR3 DNA: TGTGCCAGCCAGGACAGGACCACAACTAATGAAAAACTGTTTTTT
J gene: TRBJ1-4
D gene: TRBD1
clone size: once
V gene: TRBV2

CDR3 protein: CASSRWERADTIYF
CDR3 DNA: TGTGCCAGCAGTCGCTGGGAACGAGCGGACACCATATATTTT
J gene: TRBJ1-3
D gene: NA
clone size: NA
V gene: TRBV6-5

CDR3 protein: CASSGGVSYEQYF
CDR3 DNA: TGTGCCAGCAGCGGGGGGGTCTCCTACGAGCAGTACTTC
J gene: TRBJ2-7
D gene: TRBD2
clone size: NA
V gene: TRBV5-4

CDR3 protein: CASSDEAGSYNEQFF
CDR3 DNA: TGTGCCAGCAGTGACGAGGCGGGCTCCTACAATGAGCAGTTCTTC
J gene: TRBJ2-1
D gene: NA
clone size: NA
V gene: TRBV6-4

CDR3 protein: CASSPAGQSSNQPQHF
CDR3 DNA: TGTGCCAGCTCACCAGCAGGGCAGTCTAGCAATCAGCCCCAGCATTTT
J gene: TRBJ1-5
D gene: NA
clone size: NA
V gene: TRBV18

CDR3 protein: CASSLTGQLQETQYF
CDR3 DNA: TGTGCCAGCAGCTTAACGGGACAGCTCCAAGAGACCCAGTACTTC
J gene: TRBJ2-5
D gene: TRBD1
clone size: NA
V gene: TRBV7-2

CDR3 protein: CASSEFSSGNTIYF
CDR3 DNA: TGCGCCAGCAGTGAGTTTTCCTCTGGAAACACCATATATTTT
J gene: TRBJ1-3
D gene: NA
clone size: NA
V gene: TRBV5-1

CDR3 protein: CASSPSITSGGNTGELFF
CDR3 DNA: TGTGCCAGCAGCCCTTCGATAACTAGCGGGGGGAACACCGGGGAGCTGTTTTTT
J gene: TRBJ2-2
D gene: TRBD2
clone size: NA
V gene: TRBV7-2

CDR3 protein: CASSQVSSYEQYF
CDR3 DNA: TGTGCCAGCAGCCAGGTGAGCTCCTACGAGCAGTACTTC
J gene: TRBJ2-7
D gene: NA
clone size: few
V gene: TRBV4-2

CDR3 protein: CASGLVPTGELMNTEAFF
CDR3 DNA: TGTGCTAGTGGTTTGGTACCGACAGGGGAACTCATGAACACTGAAGCTTTCTTT
J gene: TRBJ1-1
D gene: TRBD1
clone size: NA
V gene: TRBV12-5

CDR3 protein: CASSPGTGGPGELFF
CDR3 DNA: TGTGCCAGCAGCCCGGGGACAGGGGGCCCCGGGGAGCTGTTTTTT
J gene: TRBJ2-2
D gene: TRBD1
clone size: NA
V gene: TRBV5-4

CDR3 protein: CASSRGTGSTDTQYF
CDR3 DNA: TGTGCCAGCAGCCGTGGGACAGGTAGCACAGATACGCAGTATTTT
J gene: TRBJ2-3
D gene: TRBD1
clone size: NA
V gene: TRBV7-9

CDR3 protein: CASSVSPGQGAYGYTF
CDR3 DNA: TGTGCCAGCAGCGTGAGCCCGGGACAGGGGGCCTATGGCTACACCTTC
J gene: TRBJ1-2
D gene: TRBD1
clone size: NA
V gene: TRBV9